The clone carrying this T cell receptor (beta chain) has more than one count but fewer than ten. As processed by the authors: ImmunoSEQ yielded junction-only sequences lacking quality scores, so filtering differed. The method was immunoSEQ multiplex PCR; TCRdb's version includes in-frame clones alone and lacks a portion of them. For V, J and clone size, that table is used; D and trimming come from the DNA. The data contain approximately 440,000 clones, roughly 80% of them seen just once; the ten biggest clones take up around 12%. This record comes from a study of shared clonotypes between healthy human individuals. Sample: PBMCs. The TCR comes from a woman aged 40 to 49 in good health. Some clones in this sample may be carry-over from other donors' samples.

The CDR3 spells CASSQTTSGDYNEQFF. As DNA, the CDR3 is TGCGCCAGCAGCCAGACCACTAGCGGGGATTACAATGAGCAGTTCTTC. The V gene is TRBV4-3, the J gene TRBJ2-1; TRBD2 matches at 10 bases. The J segment lost 4 bases and the V segment lost 3 bases, leaving 6 bases of the junction unmatched. Germline V gene lookup returns CDR1 LGHNA and CDR2 YSLEER. This CDR3 contains 16 residues.